The 3 T cell receptor beta chains in this list originate from one sample, sequenced in a study of PD-1 blockade in mismatch repair-deficient tumors. Measured with immunoSEQ multiplex PCR; TCRdb has only the in-frame clones, and not every one. This sample carries tens of thousands of clones, 70% to 85% of them seen once, and the ten largest clones take roughly 5.5%. The sequenced sample was peripheral blood, obtained 2 weeks after starting pembrolizumab. Every receptor here comes from an adult with mismatch repair-deficient cancer.

This clone was seen once. The chain carries TRBV7-9 and TRBJ1-1, with D maybe TRBD1 (5 bases). CDR3 length: 15 amino acids. Trimming stripped 3 bases from V and 0 bases from J, with 11 bases between. The germline CDR1 and CDR2 sequences are SEHNR and FQNEAQ (reference sequence). In nucleotides, the CDR3 is TGTGCCAGCAGCTTGGAAGGGACCCTGAACACTGAAGCTTTCTTT. It codes for CASSLEGTLNTEAFF.

This sequence joins TRBV6-1 and TRBJ2-5; 12 nucleotides agree with TRBD2. CDR1 MNHNS and CDR2 SASEGT come from the germline V gene. Trimming at V came to 6 bases and at J to 5 bases, leaving 4 bases not matched to a gene. The CDR3 runs to 14 residues. The CDR3 DNA reads as TGTGCCAGCAGGCTAGCGGGAGGGTTGGAGACCCAGTACTTC. Protein sequence: CASRLAGGLETQYF.

The chain couples TRBV7-9 to TRBJ2-7, with 7 bases aligning to TRBD1. V shed 1 base, J shed 7 bases, and the junction held 10 bases outside the gene matches. Germline values: CDR1 SEHNR, CDR2 FQNEAQ (reference sequence). The CDR3 runs to 15 residues. The CDR3 nucleotides are TGTGCCAGCAGCTTAGGTTCGGGACAGCGCGTGGAGCAGTACTTC. Amino acid sequence: CASSLGSGQRVEQYF.